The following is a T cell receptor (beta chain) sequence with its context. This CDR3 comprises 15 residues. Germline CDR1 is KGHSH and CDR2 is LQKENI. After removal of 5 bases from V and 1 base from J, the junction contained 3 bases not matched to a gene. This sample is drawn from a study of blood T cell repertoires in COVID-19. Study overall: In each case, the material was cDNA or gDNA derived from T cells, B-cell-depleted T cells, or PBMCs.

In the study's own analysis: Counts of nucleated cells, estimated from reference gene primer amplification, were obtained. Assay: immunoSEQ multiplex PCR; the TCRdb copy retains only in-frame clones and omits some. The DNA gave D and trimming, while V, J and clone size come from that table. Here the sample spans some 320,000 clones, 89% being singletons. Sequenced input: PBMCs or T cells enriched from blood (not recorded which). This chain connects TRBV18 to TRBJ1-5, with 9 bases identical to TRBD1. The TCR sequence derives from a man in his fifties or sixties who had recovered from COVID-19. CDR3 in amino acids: CASSSGTGSNQPQHF. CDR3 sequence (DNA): TGTGCCAGCTCAAGCGGGACAGGGAGCAATCAGCCCCAGCATTTT.